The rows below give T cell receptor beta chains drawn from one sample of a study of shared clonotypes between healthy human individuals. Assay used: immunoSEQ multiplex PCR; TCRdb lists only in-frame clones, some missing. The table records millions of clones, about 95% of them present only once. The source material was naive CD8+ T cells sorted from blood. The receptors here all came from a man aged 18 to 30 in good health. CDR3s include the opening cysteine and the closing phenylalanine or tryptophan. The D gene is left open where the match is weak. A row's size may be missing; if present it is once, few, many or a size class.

cdr3_nt: TGTGCCAGCAGCTTGCCGGGACAGGGTTCCTACGAGCAGTACTTC
cdr3_aa: CASSLPGQGSYEQYF
clone_size: .
v_call: TRBV7-2
j_call: TRBJ2-7
d_call: TRBD1

cdr3_nt: TGTGCCAGCAGCTTAGTACAGGGGCACACTGAAGCTTTCTTT
cdr3_aa: CASSLVQGHTEAFF
clone_size: .
v_call: TRBV7-9
j_call: TRBJ1-1
d_call: TRBD1

cdr3_nt: TGCGCCAGCAGCCAAGGTCGTGACACTGAAGCTTTCTTT
cdr3_aa: CASSQGRDTEAFF
clone_size: .
v_call: TRBV4-3
j_call: TRBJ1-1
d_call: .

cdr3_nt: TGTGCCAGCAGCCAGACTAGCGGGCGATATACGCAGTATTTT
cdr3_aa: CASSQTSGRYTQYF
clone_size: .
v_call: TRBV5-6
j_call: TRBJ2-3
d_call: TRBD2

cdr3_nt: TGCGCCAGCAGTGATCGGACAGGGGGGGATGAGACCCAGTACTTC
cdr3_aa: CASSDRTGGDETQYF
clone_size: .
v_call: TRBV10-2
j_call: TRBJ2-5
d_call: TRBD1

cdr3_nt: TGTGCCAGCTCAGCCGGGGGGGGAGCCGCCTACGAGCAGTACTTC
cdr3_aa: CASSAGGGAAYEQYF
clone_size: .
v_call: TRBV19
j_call: TRBJ2-7
d_call: TRBD2

cdr3_nt: TGTGCCAGCAGCTTAGCCCCGCAAACCATGAGTGGTAATGAGCAGTTCTTC
cdr3_aa: CASSLAPQTMSGNEQFF
clone_size: .
v_call: TRBV7-6
j_call: TRBJ2-1
d_call: .

cdr3_nt: TGCGCCAGCAGCCAAGGTTACATGGGCTACACCTTC
cdr3_aa: CASSQGYMGYTF
clone_size: .
v_call: TRBV4-3
j_call: TRBJ1-2
d_call: .

cdr3_nt: TGTGCCAGCAGCGCGGTTGGGACCTTAGCCAAAAACATTCAGTACTTC
cdr3_aa: CASSAVGTLAKNIQYF
clone_size: once
v_call: TRBV13
j_call: TRBJ2-4
d_call: .

cdr3_nt: TGTGCCAGCAGCTTAGATTCTAGCGGGGTCTACGAGCAGTACTTC
cdr3_aa: CASSLDSSGVYEQYF
clone_size: .
v_call: TRBV7-2
j_call: TRBJ2-7
d_call: TRBD2

cdr3_nt: TGCGCCAGCAGCCCCCTGGGTCCGGGGTCAGACACCGGGGAGCTGTTTTTT
cdr3_aa: CASSPLGPGSDTGELFF
clone_size: once
v_call: TRBV5-1
j_call: TRBJ2-2
d_call: .

cdr3_nt: TGTGCCAGCAGCGTAACGGACAGGGAAAGCTATGGCTACACCTTC
cdr3_aa: CASSVTDRESYGYTF
clone_size: .
v_call: TRBV9
j_call: TRBJ1-2
d_call: TRBD1

cdr3_nt: TGTGCCTCCGGGTTGTCTGGGGCCAACGTCCTGACTTTC
cdr3_aa: CASGLSGANVLTF
clone_size: .
v_call: TRBV28
j_call: TRBJ2-6
d_call: .

cdr3_nt: TGTGCCAGCAGCTTACTAGCGGGCCTACAAAGTGAGCAGTTCTTC
cdr3_aa: CASSLLAGLQSEQFF
clone_size: .
v_call: TRBV7-3
j_call: TRBJ2-1
d_call: TRBD2

cdr3_nt: TGTGCCAGCAGCTTAGTGGGACCCGGCGGAGCTTTCTTT
cdr3_aa: CASSLVGPGGAFF
clone_size: .
v_call: TRBV7-2
j_call: TRBJ1-1
d_call: .

cdr3_nt: TGTGCCAGCAGCTTAGTTTGGGCTGGAAACACAGATACGCAGTATTTT
cdr3_aa: CASSLVWAGNTDTQYF
clone_size: once
v_call: TRBV7-9
j_call: TRBJ2-3
d_call: .

cdr3_nt: TGTGCCAGCAGCCCGCGGACCGGGAGAGAGGACTTCTACGAGCAGTACTTC
cdr3_aa: CASSPRTGREDFYEQYF
clone_size: .
v_call: TRBV13
j_call: TRBJ2-7
d_call: .

cdr3_nt: TGTGCTAAGCAGGCGGCAGCCACTGGGGAGCAGTACTTC
cdr3_aa: CAKQAAATGEQYF
clone_size: .
v_call: TRBV2
j_call: TRBJ2-7
d_call: .